This T cell receptor beta chain was profiled in a study of monozygotic twins with inflammatory bowel disease. Points from the study as a whole: Discordant twins showed the same repertoire similarity as concordant twins, possibly from limited power.

The CDR3 loop spans 18 amino acids. The V gene's germline CDR1 is MNHEY and CDR2 SMNVEV (reference sequence). Samples each yielded cDNA through eight separate reactions. During cDNA synthesis, UMIs that each contained a 6-nucleotide sample barcode were added by means of template switching. TCRdb reprocessed the 5' RACE reads, keeping one entry per CDR3 protein, no DNA. This sample's clone table lists nearly 450,000 distinct CDR3 sequences. Details on this clonotype: Its antigen is as yet unknown.

The TCR originated in a human donor with ulcerative colitis or Crohn's disease, or a healthy co-twin of an affected twin (not recorded which). Sequenced input: blood. This sequence joins TRBV27 and TRBJ2-2; TCRdb indicates TRBD1, and absent DNA this call remains unverified. The CDR3 spells CASRPLVTGGKDTGELFF.